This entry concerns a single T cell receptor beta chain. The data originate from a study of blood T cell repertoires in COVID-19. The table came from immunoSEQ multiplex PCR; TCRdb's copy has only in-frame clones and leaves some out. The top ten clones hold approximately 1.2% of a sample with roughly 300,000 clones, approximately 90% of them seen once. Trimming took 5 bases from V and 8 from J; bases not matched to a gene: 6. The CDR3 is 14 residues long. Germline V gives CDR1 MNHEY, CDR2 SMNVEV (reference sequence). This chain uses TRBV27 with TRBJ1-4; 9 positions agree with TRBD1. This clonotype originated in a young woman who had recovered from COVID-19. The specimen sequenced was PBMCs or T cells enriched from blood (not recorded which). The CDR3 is CASSTTGGMEKLFF. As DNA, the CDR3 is TGTGCCAGCAGTACGACAGGGGGGATGGAAAAACTGTTTTTT.